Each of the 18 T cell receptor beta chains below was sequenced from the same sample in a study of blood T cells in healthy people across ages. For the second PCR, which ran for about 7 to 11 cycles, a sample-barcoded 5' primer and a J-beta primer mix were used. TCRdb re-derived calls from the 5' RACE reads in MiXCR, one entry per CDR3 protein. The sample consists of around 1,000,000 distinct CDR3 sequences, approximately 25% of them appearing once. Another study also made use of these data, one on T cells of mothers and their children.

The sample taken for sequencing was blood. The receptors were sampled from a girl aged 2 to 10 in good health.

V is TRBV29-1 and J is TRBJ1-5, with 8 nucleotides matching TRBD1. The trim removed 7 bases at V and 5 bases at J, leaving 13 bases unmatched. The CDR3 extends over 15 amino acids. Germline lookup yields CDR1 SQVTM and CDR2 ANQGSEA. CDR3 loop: CSASTGWDRYQPQHF. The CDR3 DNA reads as TGCAGCGCCTCAACCGGGTGGGACAGGTATCAGCCCCAGCATTTT.

For the CDR3, the DNA is TGCAGTGCTAGCGTGGGGGGCTATGCAGATACGCAGTATTTT. This sequence encodes CSASVGGYADTQYF. This chain links TRBV20-1 with TRBJ2-3; D may match TRBD1 or TRBD2 (6 bases each). V lost 3 bases, J lost 4 bases, and 14 bases lay in between. The CDR3 has 14 residues. Germline V lookup: CDR1 DFQATT, CDR2 SNEGSKA (reference sequence).

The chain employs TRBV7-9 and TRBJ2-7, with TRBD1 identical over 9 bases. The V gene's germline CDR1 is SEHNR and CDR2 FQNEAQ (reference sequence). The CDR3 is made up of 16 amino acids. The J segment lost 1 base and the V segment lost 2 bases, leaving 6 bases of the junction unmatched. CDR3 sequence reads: CASSLFGTGFSYEQYF. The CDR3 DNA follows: TGTGCCAGCAGCTTATTTGGGACAGGGTTTTCCTACGAGCAGTACTTC.

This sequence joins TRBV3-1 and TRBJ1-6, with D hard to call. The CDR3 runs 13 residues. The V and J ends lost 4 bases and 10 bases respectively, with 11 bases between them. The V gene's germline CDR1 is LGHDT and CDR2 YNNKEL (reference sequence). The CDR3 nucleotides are TGTGCCAGCAGCCCTAACTTGAGGTCACCCCTCCACTTT. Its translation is CASSPNLRSPLHF.

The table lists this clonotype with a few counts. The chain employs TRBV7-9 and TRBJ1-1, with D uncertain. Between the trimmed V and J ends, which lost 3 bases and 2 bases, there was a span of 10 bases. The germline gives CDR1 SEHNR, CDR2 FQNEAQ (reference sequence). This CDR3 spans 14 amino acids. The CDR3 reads CASSLFSINTEAFF. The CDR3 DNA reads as TGTGCCAGCAGCTTGTTCAGTATTAACACTGAAGCTTTCTTT.

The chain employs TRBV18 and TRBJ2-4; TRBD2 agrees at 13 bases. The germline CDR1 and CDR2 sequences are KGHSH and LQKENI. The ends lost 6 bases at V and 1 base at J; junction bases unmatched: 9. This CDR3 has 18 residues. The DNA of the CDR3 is TGTGCCAGCTCGACAGGACTAGCGGGAGACGGTGCCAAAAACATTCAGTACTTC. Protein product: CASSTGLAGDGAKNIQYF. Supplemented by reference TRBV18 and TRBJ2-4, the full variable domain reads NAGVMQNPRHLVRRRGQEARLRCSPMKGHSHVYWYRQLPEEGLKFMVYLQKENIIDESGMPKERFSAEFPKEGPSILRIQQVVRGDSAAYFCASSTGLAGDGAKNIQYFGAGTRLSVL.

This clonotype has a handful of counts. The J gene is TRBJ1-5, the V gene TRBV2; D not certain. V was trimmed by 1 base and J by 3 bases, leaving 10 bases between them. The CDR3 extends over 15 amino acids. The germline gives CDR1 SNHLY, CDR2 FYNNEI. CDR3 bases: TGTGCCAGCAGTGAAGACCGGGGTTTCAATCAGCCCCAGCATTTT. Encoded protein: CASSEDRGFNQPQHF.

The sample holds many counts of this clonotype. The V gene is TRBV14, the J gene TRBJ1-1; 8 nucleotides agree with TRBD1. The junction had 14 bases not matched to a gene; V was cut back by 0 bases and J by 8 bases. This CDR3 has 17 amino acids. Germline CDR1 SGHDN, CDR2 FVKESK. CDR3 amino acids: CASSQEAGGQALIEAFF. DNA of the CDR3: TGTGCCAGCAGCCAAGAGGCGGGGGGACAGGCATTAATCGAAGCTTTCTTT.

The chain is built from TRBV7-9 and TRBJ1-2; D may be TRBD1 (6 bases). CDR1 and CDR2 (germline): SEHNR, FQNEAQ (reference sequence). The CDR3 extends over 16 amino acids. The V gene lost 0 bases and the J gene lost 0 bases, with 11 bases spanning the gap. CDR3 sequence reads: CASSLAQPGANYGYTF. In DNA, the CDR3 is TGTGCCAGCAGCTTAGCGCAACCAGGGGCTAACTATGGCTACACCTTC.

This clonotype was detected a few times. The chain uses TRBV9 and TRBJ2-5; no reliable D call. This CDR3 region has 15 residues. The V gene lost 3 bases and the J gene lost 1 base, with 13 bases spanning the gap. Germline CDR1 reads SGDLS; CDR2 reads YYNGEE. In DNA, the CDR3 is TGTGCCAGCAGCGCCTCTTCTAGTTCCCAAGAGACCCAGTACTTC. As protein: CASSASSSSQETQYF.

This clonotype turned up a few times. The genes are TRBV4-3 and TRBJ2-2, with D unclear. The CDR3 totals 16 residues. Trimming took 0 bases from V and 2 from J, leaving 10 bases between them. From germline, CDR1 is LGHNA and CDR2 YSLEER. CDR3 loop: CASSQDRVINTGELFF. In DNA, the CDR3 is TGCGCCAGCAGCCAAGATCGGGTGATCAACACCGGGGAGCTGTTTTTT.

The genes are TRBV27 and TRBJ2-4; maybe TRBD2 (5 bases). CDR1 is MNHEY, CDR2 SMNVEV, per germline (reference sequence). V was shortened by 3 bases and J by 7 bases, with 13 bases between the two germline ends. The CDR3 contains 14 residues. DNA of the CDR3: TGTGCCAGCAGTTTCCCCGGGAACGTGAACATTCAGTACTTC. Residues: CASSFPGNVNIQYF.

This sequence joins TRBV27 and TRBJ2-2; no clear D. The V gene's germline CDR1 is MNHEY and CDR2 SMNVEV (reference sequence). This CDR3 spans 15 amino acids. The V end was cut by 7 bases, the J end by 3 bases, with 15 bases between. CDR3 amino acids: CASMVVGYHTGELFF. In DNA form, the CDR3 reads TGTGCCAGCATGGTCGTGGGGTACCACACCGGGGAGCTGTTTTTT.

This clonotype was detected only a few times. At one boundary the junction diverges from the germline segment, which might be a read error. CDR3 DNA sequence: TGTGCCAGCAGCTTATCGGTATATGAGACCCAGCACTTC. Translating gives CASSLSVYETQHF. The rearrangement uses TRBV7-9 and TRBJ2-5; D is unclear. The CDR3 sequence is 13 residues long. Germline V lookup: CDR1 SEHNR, CDR2 FQNEAQ (reference sequence).

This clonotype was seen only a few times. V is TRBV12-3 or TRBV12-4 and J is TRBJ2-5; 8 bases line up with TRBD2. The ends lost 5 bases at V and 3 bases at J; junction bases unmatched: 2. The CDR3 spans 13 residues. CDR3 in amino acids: CASSELAEETQYF. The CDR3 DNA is TGTGCCAGCAGTGAACTAGCGGAAGAGACCCAGTACTTC.

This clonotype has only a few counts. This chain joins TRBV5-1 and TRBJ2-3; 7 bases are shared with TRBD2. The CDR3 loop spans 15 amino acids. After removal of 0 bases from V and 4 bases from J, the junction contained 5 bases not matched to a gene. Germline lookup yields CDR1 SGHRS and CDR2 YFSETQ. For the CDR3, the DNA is TGCGCCAGCAGCTTGGAAGGGAGGGCCTCAGATACGCAGTATTTT. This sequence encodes CASSLEGRASDTQYF.

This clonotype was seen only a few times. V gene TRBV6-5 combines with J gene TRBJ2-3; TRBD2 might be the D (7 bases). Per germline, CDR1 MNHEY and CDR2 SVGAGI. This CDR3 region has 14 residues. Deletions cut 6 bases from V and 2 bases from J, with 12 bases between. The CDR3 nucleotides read TGTGCCAGCAGGGAGGGGGGGCCCACAGATACGCAGTATTTT. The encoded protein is CASREGGPTDTQYF.

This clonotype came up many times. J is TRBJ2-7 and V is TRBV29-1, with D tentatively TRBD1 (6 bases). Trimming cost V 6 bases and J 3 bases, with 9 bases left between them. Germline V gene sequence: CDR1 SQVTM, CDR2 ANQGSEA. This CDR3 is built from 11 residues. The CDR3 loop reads CSVTDSYEQYF. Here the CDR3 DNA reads TGCAGCGTCACGGACAGCTACGAGCAGTACTTC.